This TCR beta chain was observed in a study of blood T cell repertoires in COVID-19. This CDR3 has 12 amino acids. In germline, CDR1 is SNHLY, CDR2 FYNNEI. V dropped 8 bases and J dropped 8 bases, with 12 bases sitting between them. TCRdb's copy holds only in-frame clones and misses some; the assay was immunoSEQ multiplex PCR. The sample includes about 200,000 clones, around nine tenths seen only once; the top ten take over 2.5%. This TCR derives from a man aged 55 to 69 with acute or convalescent COVID-19. Material for sequencing was peripheral blood. The chain combines TRBV2 with TRBJ1-4; D gene ambiguous. In DNA form, the CDR3 reads TGTGCCAGCGGAACGACTGGGGAAAAACTGTTTTTT. It translates to CASGTTGEKLFF.